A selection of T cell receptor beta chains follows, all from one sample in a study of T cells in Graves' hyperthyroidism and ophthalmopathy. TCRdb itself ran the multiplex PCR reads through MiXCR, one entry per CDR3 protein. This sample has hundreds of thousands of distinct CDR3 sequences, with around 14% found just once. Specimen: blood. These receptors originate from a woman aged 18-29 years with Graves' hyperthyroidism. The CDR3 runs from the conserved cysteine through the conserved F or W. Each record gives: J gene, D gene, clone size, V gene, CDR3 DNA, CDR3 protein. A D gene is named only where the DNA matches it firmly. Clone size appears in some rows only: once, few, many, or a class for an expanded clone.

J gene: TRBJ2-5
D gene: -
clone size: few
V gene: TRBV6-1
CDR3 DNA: TGTGCCAGCAGTTGGAACGGACAAGAGACCCAGTACTTC
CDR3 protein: CASSWNGQETQYF

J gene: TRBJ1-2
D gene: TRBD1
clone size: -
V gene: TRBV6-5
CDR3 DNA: TGTGCCAGCAGTAACCCCCGGGACAGAAGAGACTATGGCTACACCTTC
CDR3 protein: CASSNPRDRRDYGYTF

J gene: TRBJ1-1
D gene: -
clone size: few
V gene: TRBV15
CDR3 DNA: TGTGCCACCTCCTTCCAAGGGACTGAAGCTTTCTTT
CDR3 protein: CATSFQGTEAFF

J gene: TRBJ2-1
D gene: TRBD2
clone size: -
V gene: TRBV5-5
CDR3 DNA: TGTGCCAGCAGCTTGGCGTACGGCGGGGGGAGCTCCTACAATGAGCAGTTCTTC
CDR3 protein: CASSLAYGGGSSYNEQFF

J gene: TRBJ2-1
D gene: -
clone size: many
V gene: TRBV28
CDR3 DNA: TGTGCCAGCAGTCCCTCTGTGGTGCAGTTCTTC
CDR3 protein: CASSPSVVQFF

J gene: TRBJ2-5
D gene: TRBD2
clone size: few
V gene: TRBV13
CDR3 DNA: TGTGCCAGCAGCGCTCTAGCGGGAGAGGGGCAAGAGACCCAGTACTTC
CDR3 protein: CASSALAGEGQETQYF

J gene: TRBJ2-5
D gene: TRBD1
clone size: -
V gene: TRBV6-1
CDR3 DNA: TGTGCCAGCAGTTTGACCGGGACAGGGGGAGAGACCCAGTACTTC
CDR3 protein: CASSLTGTGGETQYF

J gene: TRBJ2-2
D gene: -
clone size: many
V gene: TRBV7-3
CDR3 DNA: TGTGCCAGCAGCCCCGGTATGGGGGGGGGCATGACCGGGGAGCTGTTTTTT
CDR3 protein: CASSPGMGGGMTGELFF

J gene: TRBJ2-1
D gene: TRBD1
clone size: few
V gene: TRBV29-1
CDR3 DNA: TGCAGCGTTTTAAAAATCGGCGGGACAGGGTTAGGTGAGCAGTTCTTC
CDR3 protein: CSVLKIGGTGLGEQFF

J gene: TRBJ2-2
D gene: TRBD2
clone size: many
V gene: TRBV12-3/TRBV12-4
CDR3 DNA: TGTGCCAGCAGTTTGCTCGGGGGGTCGGGCACCGGGGAGCTGTTTTTT
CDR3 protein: CASSLLGGSGTGELFF

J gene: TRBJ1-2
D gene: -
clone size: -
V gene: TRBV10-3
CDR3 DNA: TGTGCCATCAGTGAGTCTGTGCAAAGAGGGTTCTATGGCTACACCTTC
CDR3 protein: CAISESVQRGFYGYTF

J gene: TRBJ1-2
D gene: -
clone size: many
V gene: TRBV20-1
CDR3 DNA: TGCAGTGCTAGATACCGGGACGGTAGCTATGGCTACACCTTC
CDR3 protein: CSARYRDGSYGYTF

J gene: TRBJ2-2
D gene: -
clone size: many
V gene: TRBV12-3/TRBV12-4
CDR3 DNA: TGTGCCAGCTTCCGGGGAGGGAACACCGGGGAGCTGTTTTTT
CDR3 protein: CASFRGGNTGELFF

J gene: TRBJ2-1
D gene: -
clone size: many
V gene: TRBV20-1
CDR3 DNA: TGCAGTGCTAGAGATCCCCGAGGGGGTCGGTACAATGAGCAGTTCTTC
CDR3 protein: CSARDPRGGRYNEQFF

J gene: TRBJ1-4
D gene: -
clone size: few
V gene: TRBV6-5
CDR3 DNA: TGTGCCAGCAGTTATGGGCAGGGTTTGGAAAAACTGTTTTTT
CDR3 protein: CASSYGQGLEKLFF

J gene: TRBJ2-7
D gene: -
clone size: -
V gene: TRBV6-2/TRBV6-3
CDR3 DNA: TGTGCCAGCAGTGACAGACGGTCGCAGTACTTC
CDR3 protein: CASSDRRSQYF

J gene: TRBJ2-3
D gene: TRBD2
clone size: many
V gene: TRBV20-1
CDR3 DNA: TGCAGTGCAGAAGCAACTAGCGGGCGCACAGATACGCAGTATTTT
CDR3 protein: CSAEATSGRTDTQYF

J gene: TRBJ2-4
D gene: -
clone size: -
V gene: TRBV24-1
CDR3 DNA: TGTGCCACCAGTGAGGAGGGCTACATTCAGTACTTC
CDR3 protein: CATSEEGYIQYF

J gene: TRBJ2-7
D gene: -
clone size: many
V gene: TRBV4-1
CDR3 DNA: TGCGCCAGCAGCCAAGTCCCCGGAACCTACGAGCAGTACTTC
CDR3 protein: CASSQVPGTYEQYF

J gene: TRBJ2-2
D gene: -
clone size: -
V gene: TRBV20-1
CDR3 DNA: TGCAGTGCTAGAGTGAGCGGGTTGGACACCGGGGAGCTGTTTTTT
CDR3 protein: CSARVSGLDTGELFF

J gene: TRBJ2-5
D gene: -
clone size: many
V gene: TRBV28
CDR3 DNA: TGTGCCAGCAGTTCGGAGGGGGGCGAGGAGACCCAGTACTTC
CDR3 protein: CASSSEGGEETQYF

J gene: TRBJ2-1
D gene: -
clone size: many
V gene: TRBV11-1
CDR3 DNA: TGTGCCAGCAGCTTGGGCAGATCTGAGCAGTTCTTC
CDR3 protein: CASSLGRSEQFF

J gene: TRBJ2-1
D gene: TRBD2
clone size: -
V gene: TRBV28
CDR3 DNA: TGTGCCAGCAGTTTTCCGTACGGGGGGAATGAGCAGTTCTTC
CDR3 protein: CASSFPYGGNEQFF

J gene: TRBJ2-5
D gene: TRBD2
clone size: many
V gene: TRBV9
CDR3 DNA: TGTGCCAGCAGCGGACTAGCGGGGGGGCAGGAGACCCAGTACTTC
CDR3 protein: CASSGLAGGQETQYF

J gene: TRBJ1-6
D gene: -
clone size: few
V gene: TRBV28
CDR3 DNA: TGTGCCAGCAGACAGGGAAATCTTATTTCACCCCTCCACTTT
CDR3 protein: CASRQGNLISPLHF

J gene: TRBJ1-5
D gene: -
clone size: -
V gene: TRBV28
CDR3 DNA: TGTGCCAGCGGGGTTGGGGGGCCGAGCAATCAGCCCCAGCATTTT
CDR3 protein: CASGVGGPSNQPQHF

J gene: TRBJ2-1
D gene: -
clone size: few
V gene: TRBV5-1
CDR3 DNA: TGCGCCAGCAGCTCCCTCCTAGAGAATGAGCAGTTCTTC
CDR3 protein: CASSSLLENEQFF

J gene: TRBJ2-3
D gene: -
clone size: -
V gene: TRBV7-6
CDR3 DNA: TGTGCCAGCAGCTTAGGATTGGGGGTGGCGGGTACGCAGTATTTT
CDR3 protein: CASSLGLGVAGTQYF

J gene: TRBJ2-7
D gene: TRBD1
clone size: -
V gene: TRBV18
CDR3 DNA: TGTGCCAGCTCACCCGCGGCCGGGACAGGTAACTCCTACGAGCAGTACTTC
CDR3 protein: CASSPAAGTGNSYEQYF

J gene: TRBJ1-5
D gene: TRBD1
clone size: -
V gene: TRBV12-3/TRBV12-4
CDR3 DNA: TGTGCCAGCAGTGCAGACAGGGGGCCTCAGCCCCAGCATTTT
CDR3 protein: CASSADRGPQPQHF

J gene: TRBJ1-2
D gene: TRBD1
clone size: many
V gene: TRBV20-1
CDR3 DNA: TGCAGTGCACCGGGACAGCCGTATGGCTACACCTTC
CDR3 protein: CSAPGQPYGYTF

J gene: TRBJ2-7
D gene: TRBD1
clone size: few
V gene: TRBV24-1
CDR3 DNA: TGTGCCACCAGTGTTACAGGGGGCAAAGACTACGAGCAGTACTTC
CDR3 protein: CATSVTGGKDYEQYF

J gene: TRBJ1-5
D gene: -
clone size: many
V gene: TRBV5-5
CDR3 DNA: TGTGCCAGCAGCCCCCGTGTGGAGAATCAGCCCCAGCATTTT
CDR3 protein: CASSPRVENQPQHF

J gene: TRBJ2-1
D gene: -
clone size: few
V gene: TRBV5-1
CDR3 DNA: TGCGCCAGCAGCTCCGGGACGAGACTCAACTTGGGTAATGAGCAGTTCTTC
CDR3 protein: CASSSGTRLNLGNEQFF

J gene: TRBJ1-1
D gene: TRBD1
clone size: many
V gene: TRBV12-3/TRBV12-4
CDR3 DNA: TGTGCCAGCAGTGCCCGACAGGGTAGGAACACTGAAGCTTTCTTT
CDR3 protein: CASSARQGRNTEAFF

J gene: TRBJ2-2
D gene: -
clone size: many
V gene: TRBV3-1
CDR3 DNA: TGTGCCAGCAGCTCGGGACGGACGAACACCGGGGAGCTGTTTTTT
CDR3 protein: CASSSGRTNTGELFF

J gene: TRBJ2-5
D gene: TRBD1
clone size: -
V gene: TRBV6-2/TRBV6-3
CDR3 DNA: TGTGCCAGCAGTTACTCAGTCTGGACAGGGGGCCAAGAGACCCAGTACTTC
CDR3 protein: CASSYSVWTGGQETQYF

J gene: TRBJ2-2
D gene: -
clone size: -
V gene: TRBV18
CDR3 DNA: TGTGCCAGCTCACTACAGGCGTTGGAGCTGTTTTTT
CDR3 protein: CASSLQALELFF

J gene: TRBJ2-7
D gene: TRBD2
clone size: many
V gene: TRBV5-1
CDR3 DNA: TGCGCCAGCAGCTCCACTAGCGGGAGCTCCTACGAGCAGTACTTC
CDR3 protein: CASSSTSGSSYEQYF

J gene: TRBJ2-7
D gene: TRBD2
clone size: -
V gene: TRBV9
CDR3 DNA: TGTGCCAGCAGCGTAGTGGCTAGCGGGGGGGCGGACGAGCAGTACTTC
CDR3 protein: CASSVVASGGADEQYF

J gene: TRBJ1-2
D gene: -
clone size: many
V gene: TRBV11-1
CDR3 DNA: TGTGCCAGCAGCTTACTTGGAGCACTTGGCTACACCTTC
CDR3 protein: CASSLLGALGYTF

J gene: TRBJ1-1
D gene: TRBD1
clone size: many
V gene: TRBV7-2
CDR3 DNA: TGTGCCAGCAGCTTAGTTGCGACAGGGACATCGAACACTGAAGCTTTCTTT
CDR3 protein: CASSLVATGTSNTEAFF

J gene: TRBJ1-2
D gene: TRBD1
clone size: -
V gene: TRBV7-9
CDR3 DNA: TGTGCCAGCAGCCCGACACCGGGACAGGCCCTAACGCACCCTTATGGCTACACCTTC
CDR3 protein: CASSPTPGQALTHPYGYTF

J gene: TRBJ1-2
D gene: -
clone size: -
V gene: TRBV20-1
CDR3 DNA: TGCAGTGCTAGAGGCACCACAGGGCGCGATGTGATTGGCTACACCTTC
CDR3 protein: CSARGTTGRDVIGYTF

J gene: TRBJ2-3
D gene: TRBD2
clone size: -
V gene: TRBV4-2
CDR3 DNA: TGTGCCAGCAGCCGCCTACTAGCGGACACAGATACGCAGTATTTT
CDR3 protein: CASSRLLADTDTQYF

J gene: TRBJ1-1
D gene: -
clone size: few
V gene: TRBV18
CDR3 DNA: TGTGCCAGCTCACCACCCTCTACGAACACTGAAGCTTTCTTT
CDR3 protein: CASSPPSTNTEAFF

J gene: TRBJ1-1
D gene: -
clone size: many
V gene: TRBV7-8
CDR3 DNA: TGTGCCAGCAGCCAGTCCAACCCGATGAACACTGAAGCTTTCTTT
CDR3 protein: CASSQSNPMNTEAFF

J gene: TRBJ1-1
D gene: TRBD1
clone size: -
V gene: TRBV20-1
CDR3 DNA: TGCAGTGCTTCGACAGGGCCGAACACTGAAGCTTTCTTT
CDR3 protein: CSASTGPNTEAFF

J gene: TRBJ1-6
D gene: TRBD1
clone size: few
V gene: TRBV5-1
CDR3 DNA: TGCGCCAGCAGCCCAACAGTGGGACAGTATTCACCCCTCCACTTT
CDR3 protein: CASSPTVGQYSPLHF

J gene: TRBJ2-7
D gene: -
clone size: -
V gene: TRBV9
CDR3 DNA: TGTGCCAGCAGCGTAGGGACAGTTTACTACGAGCAGTACTTC
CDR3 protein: CASSVGTVYYEQYF

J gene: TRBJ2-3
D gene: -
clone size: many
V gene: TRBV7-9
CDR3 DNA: TGTGCCAGCAGCTTAGGTAGCCTTGTCTTCACAGATACGCAGTATTTT
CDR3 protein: CASSLGSLVFTDTQYF

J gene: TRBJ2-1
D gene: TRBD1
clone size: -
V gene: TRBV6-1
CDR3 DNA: TGTGCCAGCAGTTTATGGGGACAGGGACGGGGCAATGAGCAGTTCTTC
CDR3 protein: CASSLWGQGRGNEQFF

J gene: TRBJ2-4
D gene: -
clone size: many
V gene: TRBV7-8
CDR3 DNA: TGTGCCAGCAGCCAGACAGGAGCCCGAGGAAACATTCAGTACTTC
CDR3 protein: CASSQTGARGNIQYF

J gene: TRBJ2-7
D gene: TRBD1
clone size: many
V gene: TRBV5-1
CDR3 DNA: TGCGCCAGCAGCCGACAGGGAGACGTGTACGAGCAGTACTTC
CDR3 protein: CASSRQGDVYEQYF

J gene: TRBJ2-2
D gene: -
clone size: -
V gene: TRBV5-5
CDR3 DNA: TGTGCCAGCAGCCTAGAGCCCCTTTGGAACACCGGGGAGCTGTTTTTT
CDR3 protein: CASSLEPLWNTGELFF